The 32 T cell receptor beta chains below all came from one sample that was sequenced in a study of blood T cell repertoires in COVID-19. Repertoires were generated with immunoSEQ multiplex PCR, while TCRdb's copy carries only in-frame clones and drops some. The sample has some 180,000 clones; roughly 89% are singletons. Sample: PBMCs or T cells enriched from blood (not recorded which). The source of these receptors is a woman in her twenties or thirties who had been exposed to COVID-19.

The chain has TRBV9 and TRBJ1-1, with 9 bases that match TRBD1. The CDR3 runs 15 residues. V shed 4 bases and J 4 bases; nucleotides not matched to a gene: 8. Per germline, CDR1 SGDLS and CDR2 YYNGEE. The CDR3 loop is CASSPQGTGFTEAFF. The CDR3 coding sequence is TGTGCCAGCAGCCCCCAGGGGACAGGGTTCACTGAAGCTTTCTTT.

The chain employs TRBV5-1 and TRBJ2-1, with D possibly TRBD1 on 5 matching bases. V shed 4 bases and J shed 7 bases, with 21 bases lying between them. The CDR3 is made up of 16 amino acids. CDR1 is SGHRS, CDR2 YFSETQ, per germline. In DNA, the CDR3 is TGCGCCAGCAGCGCGGAAGGGGCGCCGACCCTAAATGAGCAGTTCTTC. This gives the protein CASSAEGAPTLNEQFF.

This clone showed up just a few times. This sequence joins TRBV11-2 and TRBJ1-6, with TRBD1 matching 8 bases. The CDR3 extends over 13 amino acids. Germline trimming cut 8 bases from V and 10 bases from J; bases unmatched to any gene: 7. CDR1 SGHAT and CDR2 FQNNGV come from the germline V gene. The CDR3 region has the DNA TGTGCCAGCTCACAGGGGGTGGGATCACCCCTCCACTTT. Translation gives CASSQGVGSPLHF. Using reference TRBV11-2 and TRBJ1-6 for the parts outside the CDR3, the full variable domain is EAGVAQSPRYKIIEKRQSVAFWCNPISGHATLYWYQQILGQGPKLLIQFQNNGVVDDSQLPKDRFSAERLKGVDSTLKIQPAKLEDSAVYLCASSQGVGSPLHFGNGTRLTVT.

The chain carries TRBV5-1 and TRBJ2-2, with TRBD1 matching over 10 bases. CDR1 and CDR2 (germline): SGHRS, YFSETQ. J gave up 6 bases and V 3 bases, and 5 bases lay outside the gene matches. The CDR3 loop spans 15 amino acids. CDR3 amino acids: CASSSDRGGSGELFF. The DNA for the CDR3 is TGCGCCAGCAGCTCGGACAGGGGGGGATCCGGGGAGCTGTTTTTT.

The chain links TRBV30 to TRBJ2-2; D is perhaps TRBD1 (5 bases). The CDR3 is 20 amino acids. Germline CDR1 is GTSNPN and CDR2 is SVGIG (reference sequence). Between the trimmed V and J ends, which lost 3 bases and 2 bases, there was a span of 28 bases. The CDR3 here is CAWRGEGVTKHRPNTGELFF. CDR3 nucleotides: TGTGCCTGGAGAGGCGAAGGGGTCACCAAACACAGACCCAACACCGGGGAGCTGTTTTTT.

The chain is built from TRBV29-1 and TRBJ1-6; D is undetermined. Looked up from germline, CDR1 is SQVTM and CDR2 is ANQGSEA. CDR3 length: 14 residues. Trimming left V 5 bases short and J 0 bases short, with 8 bases between. The CDR3 spells CSVRYGSYNSPLHF. CDR3 sequence (DNA): TGCAGCGTTCGATACGGCTCCTATAATTCACCCCTCCACTTT.

The CDR3 sequence: CSAQPGDTQYF. For the CDR3, the DNA is TGCAGTGCCCAGCCCGGGGATACGCAGTATTTT. The chain combines TRBV20-1 with TRBJ2-3; D is uncertain. Deletions cut 6 bases from V and 6 bases from J, with 10 bases between. This CDR3 is 11 amino acids long. CDR1 and CDR2 from the germline V gene are DFQATT and SNEGSKA (reference sequence).

This chain uses TRBV7-2 with TRBJ1-3; D gene uncertain. The CDR3 has 13 amino acids. The germline V and J ends were trimmed by 4 bases and 4 bases, with 8 bases remaining between them. CDR1 and CDR2 (germline): SGHTA, FQGNSA. CDR3 protein: CASSYGRGNTIYF. The CDR3 coding sequence is TGTGCCAGCAGCTACGGCAGGGGAAACACCATATATTTT.

CDR3 nucleotide sequence: TGTGCCATCAGCATCCTAAAGGAAGCGGGGGGGCGGAGCACCGGGGAGCTGTTTTTT. This encodes CAISILKEAGGRSTGELFF. The gene calls are TRBV10-3 and TRBJ2-2, with TRBD2 identical over 10 bases. Germline V gene lookup returns CDR1 ENHRY and CDR2 SYGVKD. This CDR3 comprises 19 residues. J was trimmed by 4 bases and V by 6 bases; bases with no gene match: 17.

The chain links TRBV7-9 to TRBJ1-4; D is possibly TRBD1 (6 bases). The CDR3 consists of 15 residues. Trimming shortened V by 3 bases and J by 5 bases, and 13 bases separated the two germline ends. Germline CDR1 reads SEHNR; CDR2 reads FQNEAQ (reference sequence). The CDR3 nucleotides are TGTGCCAGCAGCTTTGGACAGCTTAACAATGAAAAACTGTTTTTT. It specifies CASSFGQLNNEKLFF.

The J gene is TRBJ1-1, the V gene TRBV10-3; D is perhaps TRBD1 (6 bases). This CDR3 comprises 15 residues. Trimming took off 0 bases at V and 4 bases at J, with 12 bases between the two ends. Germline-derived CDR1 and CDR2 are ENHRY and SYGVKD. CDR3 region: CAISESQGGGTEAFF. The CDR3 DNA follows: TGTGCCATCAGTGAGTCCCAAGGGGGGGGCACTGAAGCTTTCTTT.

This chain links TRBV19 with TRBJ1-5; 9 positions agree with TRBD1. The germline CDR1 and CDR2 sequences are LNHDA and SQIVND (reference sequence). Trimming took 7 bases from V and 4 from J; bases not matched to a gene: 11. This CDR3 is 16 amino acids long. The CDR3 DNA is TGTGCCAGTATAGGCGTTGCGACAGGGGGAAATCAGCCCCAGCATTTT. Its translation is CASIGVATGGNQPQHF.

The chain uses TRBV19 and TRBJ1-5; D remains unclear. V was trimmed by 2 bases and J by 3 bases, leaving 11 bases between them. The CDR3 contains 15 residues. Germline lookup yields CDR1 LNHDA and CDR2 SQIVND (reference sequence). CDR3 sequence: CASSIMGDLNQPQHF. CDR3 coding DNA: TGTGCCAGTAGTATAATGGGAGACCTCAATCAGCCCCAGCATTTT.

DNA for the CDR3: TGTGCCAGCAGCTTAGGTCAATCCGGGGCTGAAGCTTTCTTT. Translation gives CASSLGQSGAEAFF. The chain has TRBV7-6 and TRBJ1-1; D is undetermined. This CDR3 region has 14 residues. Germline V gene data show CDR1 as SGHVS and CDR2 as FNYEAQ. With 1 base removed from V and 6 bases from J, the gap between germline ends came to 12 bases. The full variable domain, its missing parts supplied by reference TRBV7-6 and TRBJ1-1, is GAGVSQSPRYKVTKRGQDVALRCDPISGHVSLYWYRQALGQGPEFLTYFNYEAQQDKSGLPNDRFSAERPEGSISTLTIQRTEQRDSAMYRCASSLGQSGAEAFFGQGTRLTVV.

The rearrangement links TRBV19 to TRBJ1-6, with a tentative D call TRBD1 (5 bases). V dropped 4 bases and J dropped 8 bases, with 15 bases sitting between them. This CDR3 comprises 15 residues. Germline V CDR1 and CDR2: LNHDA, SQIVND (reference sequence). CDR3 protein: CASSTRDSSDSPLHF. The CDR3 coding sequence is TGTGCCAGTAGTACCAGAGACAGCTCGGATTCACCCCTCCACTTT.

The V call is TRBV10-3, the J call TRBJ1-2; 8 bases match TRBD1. Germline-derived CDR1 and CDR2 are ENHRY and SYGVKD. The CDR3 is 13 residues long. After removal of 8 bases from V and 5 bases from J, the junction contained 7 bases not matched to a gene. The CDR3, as DNA: TGTGCCATCGAACAGGGGGAGGGTTATGGCTACACCTTC. The encoded protein is CAIEQGEGYGYTF.

This clone was seen a few times. V gene TRBV19 combines with J gene TRBJ1-1, with D possibly matching TRBD1 (5 bases). The CDR3 runs to 14 residues. Germline CDR1 and CDR2: LNHDA and SQIVND (reference sequence). V lost 5 bases, J lost 2 bases, and 12 bases lay in between. The chain's CDR3 is CASSLDSYNTEAFF. The CDR3 bases are TGTGCCAGTAGTCTCGACAGTTACAACACTGAAGCTTTCTTT.

The chain combines TRBV12-3 or TRBV12-4 with TRBJ1-1, with D perhaps matching TRBD1 (6 bases). CDR3 size: 11 residues. Between the trimmed V and J ends, which lost 5 bases and 11 bases, there was a span of 12 bases. Here the CDR3 reads CASSPQGYAFF. CDR3 DNA: TGTGCCAGCAGTCCCCAGGGGTACGCTTTCTTT.

The V call is TRBV2, the J call TRBJ1-1, with unresolved D. The CDR3 spans 13 residues. The germline gives CDR1 SNHLY, CDR2 FYNNEI. The V gene lost 3 bases and the J gene lost 0 bases, with 5 bases spanning the gap. For the CDR3, the DNA is TGTGCCAGCAGTGATCAAATGAACACTGAAGCTTTCTTT. It translates to CASSDQMNTEAFF.

The V and J genes are TRBV3-1 (or the pseudogene TRBV3-2) and TRBJ2-1; 9 nucleotides line up with TRBD2. Germline CDR1 reads LGHDT; CDR2 reads YNNKEL (reference sequence). V was clipped by 1 base and J by 8 bases; unmatched bases: 0. This CDR3 has 13 amino acids. Here the CDR3 DNA reads TGTGCCAGCAGCCAAGGACTAGCGGATGAGCAGTTCTTC. Amino acid sequence: CASSQGLADEQFF.

This chain joins TRBV7-2 and TRBJ2-1; TRBD1 aligns across 9 bases. The CDR3 totals 16 residues. In germline, CDR1 is SGHTA, CDR2 FQGNSA. The ends lost 0 bases at V and 8 bases at J; junction bases unmatched: 8. The CDR3 sequence is CASSLAGTGYLDEQFF. DNA of the CDR3: TGTGCCAGCAGCTTAGCCGGGACAGGGTATTTGGATGAGCAGTTCTTC.

This clone showed up just a few times. V usage is TRBV19 and J usage is TRBJ2-1; TRBD2 is a possible D gene (5 bases). The V gene's germline CDR1 is LNHDA and CDR2 SQIVND (reference sequence). Trimming left V 2 bases short and J 3 bases short, with 11 bases between. The CDR3 has 15 amino acids. The CDR3 DNA follows: TGTGCCAGTAGTATACCGGGGTCCGACTACAATGAGCAGTTCTTC. It specifies CASSIPGSDYNEQFF.

On this clone itself: One end of the junction varies from germline; a read error may be responsible. The chain joins TRBV28 to TRBJ1-2; TRBD1 matches at 7 bases. The CDR3 covers 15 residues. The V gene's germline CDR1 is MDHEN and CDR2 SYDVKM. CDR3: CTNRGKDSLRNGYTF. CDR3 nucleotides: TGCACCAACAGGGGAAAGGACAGCCTACGAAATGGCTACACCTTC.

V usage is TRBV27 and J usage is TRBJ2-7, with 9 bases fitting TRBD1. After removal of 2 bases from V and 6 bases from J, the junction contained 8 bases not matched to a gene. The CDR3 is 15 amino acids. The germline V gene encodes CDR1 MNHEY and CDR2 SMNVEV (reference sequence). CDR3 protein: CASSLTGTGSSEQYF. The DNA of the CDR3 is TGTGCCAGCAGTTTAACCGGGACAGGGTCATCCGAGCAGTACTTC.

This chain links TRBV6-5 with TRBJ2-1; D possibly corresponds to TRBD2 (6 bases). CDR1 is MNHEY and CDR2 is SVGAGI in the germline V gene. Trimming removed 6 bases from V and 3 bases from J, with 12 bases in between. The CDR3 has 14 amino acids. The CDR3 DNA sequence: TGTGCCAGCAGGGACAACGGGGGCTACAATGAGCAGTTCTTC. Translating gives CASRDNGGYNEQFF.

This sequence joins TRBV19 and TRBJ1-2, with 9 positions matching TRBD1. This CDR3 region has 16 residues. The J segment lost 2 bases and the V segment lost 0 bases, leaving 4 bases of the junction unmatched. The V gene's germline CDR1 is LNHDA and CDR2 SQIVND (reference sequence). The CDR3 sequence: CASSIDEGTGNYGYTF. The CDR3 coding sequence is TGTGCCAGTAGTATAGATGAAGGGACAGGGAACTATGGCTACACCTTC.

The chain carries TRBV27 and TRBJ1-1; D may be TRBD1 (5 bases). The CDR3 has 15 amino acids. Germline CDR1 and CDR2: MNHEY and SMNVEV (reference sequence). V gave up 5 bases and J gave up 0 bases, with 13 bases separating them. CDR3 DNA sequence: TGTGCCAGCAGTATAAACAGGCGCTTGAACACTGAAGCTTTCTTT. It is translated as CASSINRRLNTEAFF.

The chain recombines TRBV27 with TRBJ2-7, with D possibly being TRBD2 (6 bases). V was shortened by 2 bases and J by 2 bases, with 10 bases between the two germline ends. CDR1 and CDR2 from the germline V gene are MNHEY and SMNVEV (reference sequence). The CDR3 totals 14 residues. The CDR3 is CASSLGGPAYEQYF. The CDR3 bases are TGTGCCAGCAGTTTAGGAGGGCCGGCCTACGAGCAGTACTTC.

This sequence joins TRBV18 and TRBJ1-4, with a possible D match to TRBD1 (5 bases). Germline V CDR1 and CDR2: KGHSH, LQKENI. The V end lost 3 bases, the J end lost 5 bases, and 10 bases lay between the germline ends. CDR3 length equals 14 residues. In nucleotides, the CDR3 is TGTGCCAGCTCACCCAGGGCTCAGAATGAAAAACTGTTTTTT. The encoded protein is CASSPRAQNEKLFF.

The V and J genes are TRBV7-2 and TRBJ1-6, with 8 bases aligning to TRBD1. The J segment lost 7 bases and the V segment lost 3 bases, leaving 8 bases of the junction unmatched. The germline gives CDR1 SGHTA, CDR2 FQGNSA. The CDR3 is made up of 16 amino acids. In nucleotides, the CDR3 is TGTGCCAGCAGCTTCGGGACAGGCCGGCCAAATTCACCCCTCCACTTT. Protein product: CASSFGTGRPNSPLHF. The variable domain in full, completed from reference TRBV7-2 and TRBJ1-6, reads GAGVSQSPSNKVTEKGKDVELRCDPISGHTALYWYRQSLGQGLEFLIYFQGNSAPDKSGLPSDRFSAERTGGSVSTLTIQRTQQEDSAVYLCASSFGTGRPNSPLHFGNGTRLTVT.

The rearrangement uses TRBV7-2 and TRBJ2-1; 13 bases line up with TRBD2. The CDR3 runs to 16 residues. Unmatched junction bases numbered 5, after V lost 5 bases and J lost 4 bases. Germline V gives CDR1 SGHTA, CDR2 FQGNSA. CDR3 loop: CASSLTTSGGYNEQFF. CDR3 bases: TGTGCCAGCAGCCTTACGACTAGCGGGGGGTACAATGAGCAGTTCTTC. Supplemented by reference TRBV7-2 and TRBJ2-1, the full variable domain reads GAGVSQSPSNKVTEKGKDVELRCDPISGHTALYWYRQSLGQGLEFLIYFQGNSAPDKSGLPSDRFSAERTGGSVSTLTIQRTQQEDSAVYLCASSLTTSGGYNEQFFGPGTRLTVL.

The chain uses TRBV2 and TRBJ2-1; 11 bases are shared with TRBD2. The germline V gene has CDR1 SNHLY and CDR2 FYNNEI. Trimming at V came to 6 bases and at J to 8 bases, leaving 6 bases not matched to a gene. This CDR3 spans 14 amino acids. The CDR3 DNA is TGTGCCAGCAGCCCGACTAGCGGGGTTGATGAGCAGTTCTTC. Protein sequence: CASSPTSGVDEQFF.